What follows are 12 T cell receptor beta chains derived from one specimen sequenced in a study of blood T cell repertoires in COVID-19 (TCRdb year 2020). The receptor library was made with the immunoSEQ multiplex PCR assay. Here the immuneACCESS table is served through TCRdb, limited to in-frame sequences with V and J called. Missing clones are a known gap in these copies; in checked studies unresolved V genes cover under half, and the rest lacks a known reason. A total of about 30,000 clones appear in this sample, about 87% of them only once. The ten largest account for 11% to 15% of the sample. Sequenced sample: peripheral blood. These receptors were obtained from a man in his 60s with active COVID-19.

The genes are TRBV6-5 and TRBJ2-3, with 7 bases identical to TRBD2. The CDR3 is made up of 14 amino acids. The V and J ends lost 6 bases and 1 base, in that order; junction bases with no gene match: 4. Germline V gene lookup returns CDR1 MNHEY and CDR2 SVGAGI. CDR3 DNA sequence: TGTGCCAGCAGGCCTGCGGGGGGCACAGATACGCAGTATTTT. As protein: CASRPAGGTDTQYF.

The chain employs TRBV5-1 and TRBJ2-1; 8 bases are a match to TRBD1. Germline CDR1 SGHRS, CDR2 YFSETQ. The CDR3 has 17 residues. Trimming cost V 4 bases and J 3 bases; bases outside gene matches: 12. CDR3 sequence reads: CASSPQSQGAIYNEQFF. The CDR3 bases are TGCGCCAGCAGCCCCCAGTCTCAGGGGGCGATCTACAATGAGCAGTTCTTC.

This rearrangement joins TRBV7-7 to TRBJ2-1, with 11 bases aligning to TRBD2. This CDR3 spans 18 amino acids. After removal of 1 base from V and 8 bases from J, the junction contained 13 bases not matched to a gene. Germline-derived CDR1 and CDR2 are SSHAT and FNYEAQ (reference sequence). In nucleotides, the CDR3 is TGTGCCAGCAGCTTAGACTTAACTAGCGGGAGAGGGATCGATGAGCAGTTCTTC. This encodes CASSLDLTSGRGIDEQFF. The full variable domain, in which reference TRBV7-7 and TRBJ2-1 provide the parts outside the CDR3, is GAGVSQSPRYKVTKRGQDVTLRCDPISSHATLYWYQQALGQGPEFLTYFNYEAQPDKSGLPSDRFSAERPEGSISTLTIQRTEQRDSAMYRCASSLDLTSGRGIDEQFFGPGTRLTVL.

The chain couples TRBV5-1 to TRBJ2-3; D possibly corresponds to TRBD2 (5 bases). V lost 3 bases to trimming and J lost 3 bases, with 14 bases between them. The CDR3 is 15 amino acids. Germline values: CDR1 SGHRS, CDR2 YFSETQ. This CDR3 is CASSSDGRETDTQYF. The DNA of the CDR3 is TGCGCCAGCAGCTCGGACGGACGGGAAACAGATACGCAGTATTTT.

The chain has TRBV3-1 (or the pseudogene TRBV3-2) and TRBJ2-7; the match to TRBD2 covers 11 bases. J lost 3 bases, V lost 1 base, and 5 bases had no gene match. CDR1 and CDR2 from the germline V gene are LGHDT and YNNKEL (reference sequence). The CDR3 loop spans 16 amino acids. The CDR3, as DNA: TGTGCCAGCAGCCAAGTTTATCTAGCGGGAGGCTACGAGCAGTACTTC. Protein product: CASSQVYLAGGYEQYF.

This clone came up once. CDR3 bases: TGTGCCAGCAGCTTAACAGGTGTGAACACTGAAGCTTTCTTT. Encoded protein: CASSLTGVNTEAFF. V usage is TRBV11-2 and J usage is TRBJ1-1; tentatively, D is TRBD1 (5 bases). Germline assignment: CDR1 SGHAT and CDR2 FQNNGV. Trimming removed 2 bases from V and 0 bases from J, with 7 bases in between. This CDR3 contains 14 residues.

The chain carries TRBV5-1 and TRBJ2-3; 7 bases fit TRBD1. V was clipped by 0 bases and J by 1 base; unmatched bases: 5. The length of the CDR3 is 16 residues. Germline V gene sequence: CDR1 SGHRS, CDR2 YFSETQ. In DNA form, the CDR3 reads TGCGCCAGCAGCTTGGGAGGGGGCTCGGGCACAGATACGCAGTATTTT. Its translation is CASSLGGGSGTDTQYF. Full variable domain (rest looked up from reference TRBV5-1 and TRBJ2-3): KAGVTQTPRYLIKTRGQQVTLSCSPISGHRSVSWYQQTPGQGLQFLFEYFSETQRNKGNFPGRFSGRQFSNSRSEMNVSTLELGDSALYLCASSLGGGSGTDTQYFGPGTRLTVL.

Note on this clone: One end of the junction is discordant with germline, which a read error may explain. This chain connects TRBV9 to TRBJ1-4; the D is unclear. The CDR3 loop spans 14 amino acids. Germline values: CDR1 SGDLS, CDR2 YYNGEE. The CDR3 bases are TGTGCCGGCAGCGTAGGCAGGCTAAATGAAAAACTGTTTTTT. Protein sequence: CAGSVGRLNEKLFF.

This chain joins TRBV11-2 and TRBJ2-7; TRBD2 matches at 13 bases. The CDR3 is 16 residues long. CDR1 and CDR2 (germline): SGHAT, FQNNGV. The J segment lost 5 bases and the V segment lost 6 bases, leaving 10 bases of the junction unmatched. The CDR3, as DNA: TGTGCCAGCAGAGGACTAGCGGGAGCTTTCATTAACGAGCAGTACTTC. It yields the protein CASRGLAGAFINEQYF.

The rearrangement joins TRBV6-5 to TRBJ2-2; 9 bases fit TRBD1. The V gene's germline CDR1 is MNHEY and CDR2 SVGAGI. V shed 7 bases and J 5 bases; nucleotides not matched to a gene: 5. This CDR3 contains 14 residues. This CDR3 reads CASTTGGRTGELFF. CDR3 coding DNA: TGTGCCAGCACCACAGGGGGCAGGACCGGGGAGCTGTTTTTT.

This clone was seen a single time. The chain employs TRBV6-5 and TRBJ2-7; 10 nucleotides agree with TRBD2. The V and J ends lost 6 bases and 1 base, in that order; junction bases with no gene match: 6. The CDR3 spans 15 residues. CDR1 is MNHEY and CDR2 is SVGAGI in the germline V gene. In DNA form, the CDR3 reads TGTGCCAGCAGACGACAGCGGGAGGGATCCTACGAGCAGTACTTC. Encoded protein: CASRRQREGSYEQYF.

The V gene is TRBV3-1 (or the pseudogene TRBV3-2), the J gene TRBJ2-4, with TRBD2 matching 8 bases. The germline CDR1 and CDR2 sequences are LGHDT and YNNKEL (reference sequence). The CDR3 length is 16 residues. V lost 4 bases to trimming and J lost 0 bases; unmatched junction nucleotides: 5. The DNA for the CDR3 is TGTGCCAGCAGCCGGAGCGGGAGCCGAGCCAAAAACATTCAGTACTTC. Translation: CASSRSGSRAKNIQYF.